Described below is a single T cell receptor beta chain sequence and its context. As yet, its antigen is unknown. TCRdb keeps only in-frame clones here, not all; method: immunoSEQ multiplex PCR. The sample yields about 24,000 clones, 55% to 75% seen once. This specimen comes from a study of cytotoxic CD8 clonotypes in ibrutinib-treated CLL. Study as a whole: The cohort had around 10 relapsed/refractory and some 16 treatment-naive patients, fewer than 18 IGHV unmutated.

Study findings and constraints: Clonality correlated strongly with circulating CD8+ T cells and exceeded age-matched healthy donors at baseline.

This clonotype was sampled from a human donor with chronic lymphocytic leukemia. The sample consisted of PBMCs, taken after 12 months of ibrutinib treatment.

The CDR3 reads CASSYQGQSYGYTF. CDR3 coding DNA: TGTGCCAGCAGTTACCAGGGACAGTCCTATGGCTACACCTTC. This chain uses TRBV6-5 with TRBJ1-2, with 7 bases fitting TRBD1. Trimming removed 2 bases from V and 4 bases from J; junction bases left unmatched: 4. Germline values: CDR1 MNHEY, CDR2 SVGAGI. The CDR3 is 14 residues long.